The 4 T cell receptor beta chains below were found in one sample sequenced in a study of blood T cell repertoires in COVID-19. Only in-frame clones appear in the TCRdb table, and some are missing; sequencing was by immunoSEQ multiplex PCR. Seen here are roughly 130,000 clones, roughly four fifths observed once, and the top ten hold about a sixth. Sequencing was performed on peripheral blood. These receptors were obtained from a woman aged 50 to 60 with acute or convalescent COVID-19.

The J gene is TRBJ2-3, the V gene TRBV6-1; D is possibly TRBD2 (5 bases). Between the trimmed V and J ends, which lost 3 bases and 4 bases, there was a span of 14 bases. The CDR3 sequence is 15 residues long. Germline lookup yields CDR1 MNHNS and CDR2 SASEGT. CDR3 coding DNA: TGTGCCAGCAGTGACGGGGTAGTGGAAGCAGATACGCAGTATTTT. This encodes CASSDGVVEADTQYF.

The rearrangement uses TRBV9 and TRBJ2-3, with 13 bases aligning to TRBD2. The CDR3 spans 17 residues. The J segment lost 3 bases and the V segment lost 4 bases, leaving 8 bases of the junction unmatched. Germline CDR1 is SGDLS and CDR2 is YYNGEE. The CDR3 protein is CASSSTGLAGTTDTQYF. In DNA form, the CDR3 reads TGTGCCAGCAGCTCAACGGGACTAGCGGGGACTACAGATACGCAGTATTTT.

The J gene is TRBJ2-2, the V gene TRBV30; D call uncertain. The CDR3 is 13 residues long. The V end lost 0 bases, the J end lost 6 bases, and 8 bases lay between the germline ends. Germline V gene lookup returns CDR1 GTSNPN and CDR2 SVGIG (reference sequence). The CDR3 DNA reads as TGTGCCTGGAGTGTACGGGTATCCGGGGAGCTGTTTTTT. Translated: CAWSVRVSGELFF.

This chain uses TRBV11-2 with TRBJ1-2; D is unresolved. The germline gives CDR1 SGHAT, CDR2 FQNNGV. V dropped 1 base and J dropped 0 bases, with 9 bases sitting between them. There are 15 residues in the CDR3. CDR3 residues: CASSLARDPNYGYTF. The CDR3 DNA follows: TGTGCCAGCAGCTTAGCCCGCGATCCTAACTATGGCTACACCTTC.